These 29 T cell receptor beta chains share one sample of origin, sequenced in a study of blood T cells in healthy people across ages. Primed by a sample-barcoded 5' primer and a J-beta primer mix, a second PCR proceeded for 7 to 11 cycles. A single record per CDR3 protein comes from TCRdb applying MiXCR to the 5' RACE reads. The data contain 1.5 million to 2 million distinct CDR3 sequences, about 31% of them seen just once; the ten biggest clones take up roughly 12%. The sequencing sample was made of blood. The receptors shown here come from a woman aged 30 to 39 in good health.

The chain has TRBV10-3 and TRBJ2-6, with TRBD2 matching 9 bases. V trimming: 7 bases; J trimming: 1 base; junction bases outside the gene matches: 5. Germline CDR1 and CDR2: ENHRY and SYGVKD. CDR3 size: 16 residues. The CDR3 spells CAIKVAGASGANVLTF. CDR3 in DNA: TGTGCCATCAAGGTAGCGGGGGCGTCTGGGGCCAACGTCCTGACTTTC.

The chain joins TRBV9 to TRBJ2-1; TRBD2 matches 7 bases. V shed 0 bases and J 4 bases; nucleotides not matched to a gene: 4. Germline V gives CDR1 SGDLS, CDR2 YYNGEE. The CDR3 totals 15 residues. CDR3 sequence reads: CASSVVASGYNEQFF. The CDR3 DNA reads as TGTGCCAGCAGCGTAGTCGCTAGCGGATACAATGAGCAGTTCTTC.

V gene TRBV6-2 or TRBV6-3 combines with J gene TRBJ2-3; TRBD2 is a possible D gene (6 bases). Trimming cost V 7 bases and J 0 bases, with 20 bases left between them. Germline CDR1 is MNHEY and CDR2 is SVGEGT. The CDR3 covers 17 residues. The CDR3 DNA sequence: TGTGCCAGCATCACCCGAACGGGAGTCTCTAGCACAGATACGCAGTATTTT. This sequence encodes CASITRTGVSSTDTQYF.

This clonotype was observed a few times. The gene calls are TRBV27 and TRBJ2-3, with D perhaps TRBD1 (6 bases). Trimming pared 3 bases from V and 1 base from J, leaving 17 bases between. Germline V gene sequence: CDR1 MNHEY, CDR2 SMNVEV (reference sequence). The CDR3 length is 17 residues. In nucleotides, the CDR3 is TGTGCCAGCAGTTTTATTCGTGGGGCAGGGGGCACAGATACGCAGTATTTT. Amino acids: CASSFIRGAGGTDTQYF.

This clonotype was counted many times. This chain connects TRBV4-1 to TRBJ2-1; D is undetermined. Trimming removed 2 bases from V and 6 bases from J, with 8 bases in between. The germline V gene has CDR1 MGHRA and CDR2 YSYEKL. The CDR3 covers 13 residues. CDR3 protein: CASSQSPINEQFF. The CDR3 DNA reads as TGCGCCAGCAGCCAATCTCCTATCAATGAGCAGTTCTTC.

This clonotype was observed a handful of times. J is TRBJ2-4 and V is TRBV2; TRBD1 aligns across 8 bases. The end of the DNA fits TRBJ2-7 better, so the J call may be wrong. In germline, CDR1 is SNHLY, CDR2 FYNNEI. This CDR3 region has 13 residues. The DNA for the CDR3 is TGTGCCAGCATAGGACAGGGTGGATACGAGCAGTACTTC. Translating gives CASIGQGGYEQYF.

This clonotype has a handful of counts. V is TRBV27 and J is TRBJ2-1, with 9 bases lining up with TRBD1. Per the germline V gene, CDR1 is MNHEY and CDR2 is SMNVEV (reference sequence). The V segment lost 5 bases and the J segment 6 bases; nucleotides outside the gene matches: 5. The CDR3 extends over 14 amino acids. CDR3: CASSTQGQGNEQFF. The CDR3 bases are TGTGCCAGCAGTACCCAGGGACAGGGCAATGAGCAGTTCTTC.

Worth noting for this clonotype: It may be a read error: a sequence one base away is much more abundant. This CDR3 reads CASRQEEPSSYEQYF. The CDR3 coding sequence is TGCGCCAGCAGACAAGAGGAGCCTAGCAGCTACGAGCAGTACTTC. The chain joins TRBV4-1 to TRBJ2-7, with D possibly TRBD2 on 5 matching bases. The CDR3 is 15 residues long. In germline, CDR1 is MGHRA, CDR2 YSYEKL.

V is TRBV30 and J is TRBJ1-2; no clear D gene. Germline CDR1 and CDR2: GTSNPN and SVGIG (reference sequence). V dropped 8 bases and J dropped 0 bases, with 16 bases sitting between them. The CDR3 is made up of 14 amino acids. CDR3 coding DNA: TGTGCCGGCGTCGGGGATCGAGCTAACTATGGCTACACCTTC. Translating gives CAGVGDRANYGYTF.

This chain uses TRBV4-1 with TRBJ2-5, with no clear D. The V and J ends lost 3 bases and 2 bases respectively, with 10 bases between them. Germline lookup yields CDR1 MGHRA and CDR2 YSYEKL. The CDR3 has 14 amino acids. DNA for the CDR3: TGCGCCAGCAGCCAGGCAAGCCGACAAGAGACCCAGTACTTC. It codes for CASSQASRQETQYF.

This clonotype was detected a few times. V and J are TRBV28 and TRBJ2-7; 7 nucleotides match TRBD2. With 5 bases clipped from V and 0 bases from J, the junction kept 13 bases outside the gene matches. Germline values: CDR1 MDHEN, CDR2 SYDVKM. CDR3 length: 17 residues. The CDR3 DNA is TGTGCCAGCAGTCCCATCTTAGGTAGCGGGTCCTCCTACGAGCAGTACTTC. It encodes CASSPILGSGSSYEQYF.

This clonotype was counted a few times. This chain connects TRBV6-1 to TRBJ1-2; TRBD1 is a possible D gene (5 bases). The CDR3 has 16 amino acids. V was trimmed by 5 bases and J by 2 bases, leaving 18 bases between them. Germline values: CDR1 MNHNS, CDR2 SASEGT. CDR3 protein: CASSPRTGTRNYGYTF. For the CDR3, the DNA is TGTGCCAGCAGTCCGCGGACCGGGACTCGAAACTATGGCTACACCTTC.

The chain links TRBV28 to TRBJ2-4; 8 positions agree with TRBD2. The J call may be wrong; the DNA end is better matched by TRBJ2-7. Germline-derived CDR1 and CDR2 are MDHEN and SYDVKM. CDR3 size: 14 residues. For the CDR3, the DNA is TGTGCCAGCAGTTTAGTGCAGCGGGAGAACGAGCAGTACTTC. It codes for CASSLVQRENEQYF.

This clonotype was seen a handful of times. In DNA form, the CDR3 reads TGCAGCGTTGAGGGACTGTTGAACACCGGGGAGCTGTTTTTT. Its translation: CSVEGLLNTGELFF. This chain connects TRBV29-1 to TRBJ2-2; D possibly corresponds to TRBD2 (6 bases). V dropped 3 bases and J dropped 1 base, with 9 bases sitting between them. Germline V gene lookup returns CDR1 SQVTM and CDR2 ANQGSEA. The CDR3 extends over 14 amino acids.

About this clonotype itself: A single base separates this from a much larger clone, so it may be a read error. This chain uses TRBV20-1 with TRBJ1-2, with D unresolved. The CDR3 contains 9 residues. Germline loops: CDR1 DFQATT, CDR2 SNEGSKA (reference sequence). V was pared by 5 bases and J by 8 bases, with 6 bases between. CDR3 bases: TGCAGTGCTTGCAAAGGCTACACCTTC. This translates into CSACKGYTF.

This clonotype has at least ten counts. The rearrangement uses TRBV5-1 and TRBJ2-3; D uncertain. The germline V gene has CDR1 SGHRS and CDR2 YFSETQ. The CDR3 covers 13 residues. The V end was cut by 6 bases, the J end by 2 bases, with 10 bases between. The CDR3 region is CASMNSFTDTQYF. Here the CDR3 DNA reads TGCGCCAGCATGAACAGTTTCACAGATACGCAGTATTTT.

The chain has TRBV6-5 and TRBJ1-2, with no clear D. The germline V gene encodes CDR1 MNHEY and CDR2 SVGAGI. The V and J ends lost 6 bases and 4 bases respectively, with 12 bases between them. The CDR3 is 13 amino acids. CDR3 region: CASSRGIFYGYTF. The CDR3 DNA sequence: TGTGCCAGCAGCCGGGGAATTTTCTATGGCTACACCTTC.

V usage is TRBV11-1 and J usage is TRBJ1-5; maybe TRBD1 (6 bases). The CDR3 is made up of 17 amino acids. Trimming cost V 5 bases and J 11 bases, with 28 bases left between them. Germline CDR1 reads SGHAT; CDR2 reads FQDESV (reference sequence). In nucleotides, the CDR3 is TGTGCCAGCAGCCCACCATCTCCGGGGGCGCCCCGATTGTCCCAGCATTTT. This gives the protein CASSPPSPGAPRLSQHF.

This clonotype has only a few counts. Here the CDR3 reads CASSLDSGEGIEAFF. As DNA, the CDR3 is TGTGCCAGCAGCCTGGACAGCGGGGAGGGAATTGAAGCTTTCTTT. This chain connects TRBV4-2 to TRBJ1-1; maybe TRBD1 (6 bases). From germline, CDR1 is LGHNA and CDR2 YNFKEQ. V lost 4 bases and J 7 bases, leaving 19 bases between the germline ends. The CDR3 totals 15 residues.

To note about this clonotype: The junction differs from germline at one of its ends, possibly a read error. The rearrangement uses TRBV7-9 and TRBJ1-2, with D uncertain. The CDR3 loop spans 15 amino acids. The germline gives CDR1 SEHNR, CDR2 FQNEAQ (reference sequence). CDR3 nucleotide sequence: TGTGTCAGCAGCCATGGTGAGGAGATTGGCTATGGCTACACCTTC. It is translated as CVSSHGEEIGYGYTF.

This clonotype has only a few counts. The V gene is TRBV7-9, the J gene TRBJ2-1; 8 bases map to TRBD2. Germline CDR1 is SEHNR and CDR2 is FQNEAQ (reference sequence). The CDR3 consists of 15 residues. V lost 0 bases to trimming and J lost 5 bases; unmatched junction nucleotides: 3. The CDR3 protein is CASSLAERENNEQFF. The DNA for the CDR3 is TGTGCCAGCAGCTTAGCCGAGCGGGAGAACAATGAGCAGTTCTTC.

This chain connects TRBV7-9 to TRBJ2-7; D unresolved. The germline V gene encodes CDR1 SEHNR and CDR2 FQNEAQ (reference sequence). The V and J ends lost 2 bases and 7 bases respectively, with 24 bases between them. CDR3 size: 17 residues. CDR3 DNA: TGTGCCAGCAGCTTATTCAGTGGGGTCCGTATAGCTAATGAGCAGTACTTC. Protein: CASSLFSGVRIANEQYF.

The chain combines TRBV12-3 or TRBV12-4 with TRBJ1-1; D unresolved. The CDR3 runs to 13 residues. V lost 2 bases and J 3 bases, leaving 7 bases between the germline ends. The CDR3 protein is CASSLIWYTEAFF. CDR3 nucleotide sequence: TGTGCCAGCAGTTTAATATGGTACACTGAAGCTTTCTTT.

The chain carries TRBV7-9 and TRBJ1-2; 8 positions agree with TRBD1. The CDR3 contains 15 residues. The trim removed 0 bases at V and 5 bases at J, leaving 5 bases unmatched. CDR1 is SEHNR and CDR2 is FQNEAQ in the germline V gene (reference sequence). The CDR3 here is CASSLAVDRGYGYTF. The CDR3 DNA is TGTGCCAGCAGCTTAGCGGTCGACAGGGGATATGGCTACACCTTC.

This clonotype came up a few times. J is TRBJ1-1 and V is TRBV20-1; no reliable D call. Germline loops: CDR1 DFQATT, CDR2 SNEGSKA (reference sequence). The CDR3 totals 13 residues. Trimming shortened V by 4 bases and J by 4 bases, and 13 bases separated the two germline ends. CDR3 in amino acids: CSAISGILTEAFF. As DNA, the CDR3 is TGCAGTGCTATTTCCGGGATACTCACTGAAGCTTTCTTT.

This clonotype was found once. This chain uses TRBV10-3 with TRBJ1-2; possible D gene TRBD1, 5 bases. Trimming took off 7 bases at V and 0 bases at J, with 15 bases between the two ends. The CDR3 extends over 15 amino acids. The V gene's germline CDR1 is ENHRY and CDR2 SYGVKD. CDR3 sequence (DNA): TGTGCCATCATTAACCACCCGACAGCTAACTATGGCTACACCTTC. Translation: CAIINHPTANYGYTF.

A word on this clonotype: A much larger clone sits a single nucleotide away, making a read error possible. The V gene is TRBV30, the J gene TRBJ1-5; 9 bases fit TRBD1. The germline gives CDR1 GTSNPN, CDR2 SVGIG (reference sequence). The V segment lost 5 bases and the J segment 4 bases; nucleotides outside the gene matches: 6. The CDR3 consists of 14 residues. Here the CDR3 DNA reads TGTGCCTGGGGTACCGGACAGGGGAATCAGCCCCAGCATTTT. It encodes CAWGTGQGNQPQHF.

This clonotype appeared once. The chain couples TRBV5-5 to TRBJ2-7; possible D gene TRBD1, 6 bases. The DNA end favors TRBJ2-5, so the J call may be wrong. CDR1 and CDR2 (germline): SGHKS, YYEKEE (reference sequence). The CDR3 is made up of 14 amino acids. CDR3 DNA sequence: TGTGCCAGCAGCTGCGACAGGTGCCAAGAGACCCAGTACTTC. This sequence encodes CASSCDRCQETQYF.

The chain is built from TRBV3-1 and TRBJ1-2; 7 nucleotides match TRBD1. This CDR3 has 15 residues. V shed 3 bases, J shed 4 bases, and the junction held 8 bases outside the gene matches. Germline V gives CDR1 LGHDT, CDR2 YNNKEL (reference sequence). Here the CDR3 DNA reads TGTGCCAGCAGCCAGGCTAGGACAGGCGGCTATGGCTACACCTTC. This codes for CASSQARTGGYGYTF.